This is a list of T cell receptor beta chains from one sample in a study of shared clonotypes between healthy human individuals. Repertoires were generated with immunoSEQ multiplex PCR, while TCRdb's copy carries only in-frame clones and drops some. Found here are hundreds of thousands of clones, approximately 97% of them singletons; the top ten hold about 0.21%. The sequencing sample was made of naive CD8+ T cells sorted from blood. These receptors all stem from a man aged 30 to 45 in good health. CDR3s include the opening cysteine and the closing phenylalanine or tryptophan. Fields, in order: V gene, clone size, J gene, D gene, CDR3 protein, CDR3 DNA. The D gene is left open where the match is weak. The size field is filled for only some rows; it gives once, few, many or a size class.

v_gene: TRBV7-6; abundance: once; j_gene: TRBJ2-7; d_gene: NA; CDR3aa: CASSSESYEQYF; CDR3nt: TGTGCCAGCAGCTCGGAAAGCTACGAGCAGTACTTC
v_gene: TRBV5-5; abundance: NA; j_gene: TRBJ2-3; d_gene: NA; CDR3aa: CASTLGLLARATDTQYF; CDR3nt: TGTGCCAGCACTCTCGGTTTGTTAGCACGGGCCACAGATACGCAGTATTTT
v_gene: TRBV5-4; abundance: NA; j_gene: TRBJ2-5; d_gene: NA; CDR3aa: CASSSVEETQYF; CDR3nt: TGTGCCAGCAGCTCGGTTGAAGAGACCCAGTACTTC
v_gene: TRBV7-9; abundance: NA; j_gene: TRBJ1-1; d_gene: NA; CDR3aa: CASNSRRDVAFF; CDR3nt: TGTGCCAGCAACTCCCGAAGAGATGTGGCTTTCTTT
v_gene: TRBV10-3; abundance: NA; j_gene: TRBJ2-2; d_gene: NA; CDR3aa: CAISEVKTGITNTGELFF; CDR3nt: TGTGCCATCAGTGAGGTCAAAACCGGGATTACGAACACCGGGGAGCTGTTTTTT
v_gene: TRBV19; abundance: NA; j_gene: TRBJ2-1; d_gene: TRBD2; CDR3aa: CASRLLAGGLGEQFF; CDR3nt: TGTGCCAGTAGATTACTAGCGGGAGGGCTCGGTGAGCAGTTCTTC
v_gene: TRBV15; abundance: few; j_gene: TRBJ2-5; d_gene: TRBD1; CDR3aa: CATSRVTGGSETQYF; CDR3nt: TGTGCCACCAGCAGAGTGACAGGGGGCTCAGAGACCCAGTACTTC
v_gene: TRBV29-1; abundance: NA; j_gene: TRBJ2-7; d_gene: TRBD2; CDR3aa: CSVDLAGVGEQYF; CDR3nt: TGCAGCGTTGATTTAGCGGGAGTAGGGGAGCAGTACTTC
v_gene: TRBV10-2; abundance: NA; j_gene: TRBJ2-7; d_gene: TRBD2; CDR3aa: CASSSGRIEQYF; CDR3nt: TGCGCCAGCAGTAGCGGGAGGATCGAGCAGTACTTC
v_gene: TRBV13; abundance: NA; j_gene: TRBJ2-7; d_gene: NA; CDR3aa: CASRGGVSYEQYF; CDR3nt: TGTGCCAGCAGAGGAGGGGTGAGCTACGAGCAGTACTTC
v_gene: TRBV7-9; abundance: NA; j_gene: TRBJ2-2; d_gene: TRBD1; CDR3aa: CASSSTDRDQYTGELFF; CDR3nt: TGTGCCAGCAGCTCTACTGACAGGGATCAATACACCGGGGAGCTGTTTTTT
v_gene: TRBV27; abundance: NA; j_gene: TRBJ2-7; d_gene: TRBD1; CDR3aa: CASSTQGQRPYEQYF; CDR3nt: TGTGCCAGCAGTACCCAGGGACAGCGCCCCTACGAGCAGTACTTC
v_gene: TRBV19; abundance: NA; j_gene: TRBJ2-1; d_gene: NA; CDR3aa: CASSLGTYSYNEQFF; CDR3nt: TGTGCCAGTAGTCTGGGGACATACTCCTACAATGAGCAGTTCTTC
v_gene: TRBV7-9; abundance: NA; j_gene: TRBJ2-7; d_gene: NA; CDR3aa: CASSLAVTEEGRRYEQYF; CDR3nt: TGTGCCAGCAGCTTAGCGGTGACAGAGGAGGGGAGACGGTACGAGCAGTACTTC
v_gene: TRBV25-1; abundance: NA; j_gene: TRBJ2-1; d_gene: NA; CDR3aa: CASSEARYNEQFF; CDR3nt: TGTGCCAGCAGTGAGGCGAGATACAATGAGCAGTTCTTC
v_gene: TRBV28; abundance: NA; j_gene: TRBJ2-7; d_gene: NA; CDR3aa: CASSPTRQPYEQYF; CDR3nt: TGTGCCAGCAGTCCCACGCGACAGCCCTACGAGCAGTACTTC
v_gene: TRBV7-9; abundance: once; j_gene: TRBJ1-4; d_gene: NA; CDR3aa: CASSLERSLEKLFF; CDR3nt: TGTGCCAGCAGCTTAGAGAGAAGTTTGGAAAAACTGTTTTTT